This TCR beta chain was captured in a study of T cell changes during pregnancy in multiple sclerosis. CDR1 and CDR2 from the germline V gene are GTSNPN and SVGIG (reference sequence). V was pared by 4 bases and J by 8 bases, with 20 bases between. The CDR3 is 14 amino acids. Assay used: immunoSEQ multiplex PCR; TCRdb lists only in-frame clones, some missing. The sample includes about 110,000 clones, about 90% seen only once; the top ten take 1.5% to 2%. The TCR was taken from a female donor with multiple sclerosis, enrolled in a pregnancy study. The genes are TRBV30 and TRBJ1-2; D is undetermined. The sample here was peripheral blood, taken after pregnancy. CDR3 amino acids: CAWTLSPSGVGYTF. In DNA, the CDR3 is TGTGCCTGGACCCTATCCCCTTCGGGAGTAGGCTACACCTTC.